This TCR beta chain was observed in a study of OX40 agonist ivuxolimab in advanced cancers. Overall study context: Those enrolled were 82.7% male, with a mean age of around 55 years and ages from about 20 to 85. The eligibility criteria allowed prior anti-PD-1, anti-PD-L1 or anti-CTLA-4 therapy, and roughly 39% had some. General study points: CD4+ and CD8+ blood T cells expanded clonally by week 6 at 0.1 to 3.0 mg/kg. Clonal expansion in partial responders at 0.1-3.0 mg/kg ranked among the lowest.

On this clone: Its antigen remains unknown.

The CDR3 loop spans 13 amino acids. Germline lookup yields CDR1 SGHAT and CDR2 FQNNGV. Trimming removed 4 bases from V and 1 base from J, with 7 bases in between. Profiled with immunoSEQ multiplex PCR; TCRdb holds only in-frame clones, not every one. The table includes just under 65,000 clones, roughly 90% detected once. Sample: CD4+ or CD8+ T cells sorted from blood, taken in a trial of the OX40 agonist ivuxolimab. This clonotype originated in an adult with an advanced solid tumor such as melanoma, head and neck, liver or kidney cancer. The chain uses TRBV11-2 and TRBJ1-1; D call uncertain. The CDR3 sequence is CASSYATNTEAFF. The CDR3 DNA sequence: TGTGCCAGCAGCTATGCAACGAACACTGAAGCTTTCTTT.